This T cell receptor (beta chain) was observed in a study of cytomegalovirus exposure and HLA in healthy donors. For this clone: Its specificity is not known.

Clones were sequenced by immunoSEQ multiplex PCR, and TCRdb holds only the in-frame ones, with some missing. Among 150,000 to 200,000 clones, over 85% were seen once, and the ten largest hold about 9.3%. Study-wide findings and caveats: High sensitivity and specificity were reportedly achieved when the classifier diagnosed cytomegalovirus status. Among the CMV-associated chains, a few were confirmed in vitro as specific for CMV antigens.

CDR1 and CDR2 from the germline V gene are MNHEY and SVGAGI. V lost 0 bases to trimming and J lost 4 bases; unmatched junction nucleotides: 3. This CDR3 contains 16 residues. The V and J genes are TRBV6-5 and TRBJ2-3; 11 positions agree with TRBD2. This TCR came from a woman between 18 and 29 years old in good health and CMV-seropositive. Sequences were obtained from PBMCs. The CDR3 loop is CASSYSRLAGSDTQYF. CDR3 DNA: TGTGCCAGCAGTTACTCGAGACTAGCGGGATCAGATACGCAGTATTTT.